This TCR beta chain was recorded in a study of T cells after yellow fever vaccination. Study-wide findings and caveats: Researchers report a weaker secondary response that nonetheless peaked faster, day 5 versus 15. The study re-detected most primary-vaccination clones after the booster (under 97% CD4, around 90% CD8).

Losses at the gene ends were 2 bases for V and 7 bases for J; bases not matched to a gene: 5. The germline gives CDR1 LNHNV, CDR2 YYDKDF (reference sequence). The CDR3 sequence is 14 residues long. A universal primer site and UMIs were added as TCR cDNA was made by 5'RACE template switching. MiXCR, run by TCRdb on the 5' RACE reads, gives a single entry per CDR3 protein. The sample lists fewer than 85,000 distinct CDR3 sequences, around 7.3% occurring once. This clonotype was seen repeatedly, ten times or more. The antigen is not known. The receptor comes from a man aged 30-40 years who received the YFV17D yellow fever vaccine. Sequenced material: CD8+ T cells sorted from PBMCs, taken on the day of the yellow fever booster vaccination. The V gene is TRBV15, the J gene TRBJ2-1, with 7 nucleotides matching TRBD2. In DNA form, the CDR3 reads TGTGCCACCAGCAGACCGGGGGGAGATAATGAGCAGTTCTTC. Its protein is CATSRPGGDNEQFF.